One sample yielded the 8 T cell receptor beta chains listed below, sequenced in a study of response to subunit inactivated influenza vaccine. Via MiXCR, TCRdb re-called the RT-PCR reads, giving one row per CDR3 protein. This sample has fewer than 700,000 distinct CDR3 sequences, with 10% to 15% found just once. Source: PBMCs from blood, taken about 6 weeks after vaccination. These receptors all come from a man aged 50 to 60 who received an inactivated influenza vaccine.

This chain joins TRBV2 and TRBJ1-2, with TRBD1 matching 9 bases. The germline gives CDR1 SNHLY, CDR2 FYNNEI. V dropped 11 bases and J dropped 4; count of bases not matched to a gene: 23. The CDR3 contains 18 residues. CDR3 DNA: TGTGCCCTCTGTGACTCCCGGACAGGGGACTTATATTTCTATGGCTACACCTTC. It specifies CALCDSRTGDLYFYGYTF.

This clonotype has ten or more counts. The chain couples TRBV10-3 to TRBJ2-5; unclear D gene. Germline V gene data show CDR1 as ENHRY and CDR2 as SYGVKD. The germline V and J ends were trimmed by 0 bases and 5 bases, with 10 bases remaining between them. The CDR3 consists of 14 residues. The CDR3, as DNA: TGTGCCATCAGTGAGTCAGTAGGGATTGAGACCCAGTACTTC. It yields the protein CAISESVGIETQYF.

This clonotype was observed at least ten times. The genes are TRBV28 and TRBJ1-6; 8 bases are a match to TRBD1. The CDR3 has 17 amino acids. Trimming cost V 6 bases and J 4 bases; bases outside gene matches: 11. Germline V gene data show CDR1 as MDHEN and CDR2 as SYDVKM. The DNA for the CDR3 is TGTGCCAGCAGCAAGACAGGGGCGCTCCGATATAATTCACCCCTCCACTTT. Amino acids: CASSKTGALRYNSPLHF.

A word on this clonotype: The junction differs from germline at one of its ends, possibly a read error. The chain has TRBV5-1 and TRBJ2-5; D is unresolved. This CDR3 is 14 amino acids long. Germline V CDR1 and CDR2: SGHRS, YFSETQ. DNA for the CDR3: TGCGCCAGCAGCTCCCGGGCCTACCAAGAGATCCAGTACTTC. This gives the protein CASSSRAYQEIQYF.

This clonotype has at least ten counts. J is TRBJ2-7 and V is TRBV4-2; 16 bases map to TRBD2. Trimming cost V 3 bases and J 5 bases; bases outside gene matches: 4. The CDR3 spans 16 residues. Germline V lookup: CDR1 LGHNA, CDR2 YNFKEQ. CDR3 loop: CASSQGLAGGRNEQYF. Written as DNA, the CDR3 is TGTGCCAGCAGCCAGGGACTAGCGGGAGGGCGGAACGAGCAGTACTTC.

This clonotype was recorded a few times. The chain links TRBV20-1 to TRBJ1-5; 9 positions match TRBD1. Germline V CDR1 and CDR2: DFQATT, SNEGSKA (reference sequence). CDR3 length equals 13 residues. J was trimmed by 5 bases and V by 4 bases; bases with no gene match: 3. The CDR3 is CSAMGQGDQPQHF. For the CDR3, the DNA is TGCAGTGCTATGGGACAGGGTGATCAGCCCCAGCATTTT.

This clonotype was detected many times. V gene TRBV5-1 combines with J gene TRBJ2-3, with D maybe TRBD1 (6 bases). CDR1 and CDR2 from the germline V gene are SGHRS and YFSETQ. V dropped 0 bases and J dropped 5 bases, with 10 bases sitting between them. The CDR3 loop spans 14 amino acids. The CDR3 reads CASSLDRERDTQYF. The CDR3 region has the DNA TGCGCCAGCAGCTTGGACAGGGAACGAGATACGCAGTATTTT.

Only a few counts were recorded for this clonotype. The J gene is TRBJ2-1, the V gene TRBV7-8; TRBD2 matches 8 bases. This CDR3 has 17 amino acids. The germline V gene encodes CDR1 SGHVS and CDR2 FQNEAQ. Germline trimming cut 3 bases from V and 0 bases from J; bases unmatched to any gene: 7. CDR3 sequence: CASSLQSGSSSYNEQFF. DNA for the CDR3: TGTGCCAGCAGCTTGCAAAGCGGGAGTAGCTCCTACAATGAGCAGTTCTTC.